This T cell receptor (beta chain) emerged from a study of blood T cell repertoires in COVID-19. Study information: Acute and convalescent COVID-19 specimens originated in the United States, Italy and Spain. Nucleic acid was either cDNA or gDNA, and it came from T cells, B-cell-depleted T cells, or PBMCs.

Methods used by the authors: Reference gene primer amplification gave nucleated cell count estimates. Using immunoSEQ multiplex PCR, the repertoire was profiled, and TCRdb retains in-frame clones only, with some absent. The D gene and trimming were derived from the DNA, and the V and J assignments and clone size from that table. The sample holds about 17,000 clones, roughly 75% seen once. The trim removed 0 bases at V and 4 bases at J, leaving 0 bases unmatched. The CDR3 covers 13 residues. The germline CDR1 and CDR2 sequences are GTSNPN and SVGIG (reference sequence). What was sequenced was peripheral blood. This TCR was sampled from a man aged 60 to 75 with active or convalescent COVID-19. The chain couples TRBV30 to TRBJ2-7; 10 bases line up with TRBD2. The CDR3 loop is CAWSVTSGYEQYF. In DNA form, the CDR3 reads TGTGCCTGGAGTGTGACTAGCGGGTACGAGCAGTACTTC.